The 18 T cell receptor beta chains listed next were all sequenced from one sample in a study of tumor-infiltrating lymphocytes in primary liver carcinoma. Reverse transcription of approximately 500 ng total RNA with a constant-region primer produced TCR beta cDNA. Libraries for TCR beta were built through three nested multiplex PCR rounds, which together made up a slightly modified ARM-PCR procedure. TRBV1-TRBV30 forward primers paired with a C-beta reverse primer were used in the first two PCR rounds, which ran roughly 9 cycles each. TCRdb re-called the multiplex PCR reads through MiXCR, storing one row per CDR3 protein. The sample consists of more than 40,000 distinct CDR3 sequences, 65% to 80% of them appearing once. Scientists recovered RNA and DNA together from roughly 21-30 mg of unsorted bulk tissue. The sample was liver tumor tissue from sampling region 5. Documented subset: tumor region T5, tumor centre. The receptors here all came from a man aged 40-49 years with primary liver carcinoma and hepatitis B virus infection.

This clonotype was recorded only once. A much larger clone differs by one base, so this may be a read error. The chain links TRBV5-1 to TRBJ2-1, with a possible D match to TRBD2 (6 bases). From germline, CDR1 is SGHRS and CDR2 YFSETQ. The CDR3 runs to 14 residues. CDR3 DNA sequence: TGCGCCAGCAGCTTGTGGGGTGGCGGGAATGATCAGTTCTTC. It codes for CASSLWGGGNDQFF.

This clonotype showed up just once. The chain joins TRBV6-5 to TRBJ2-5; TRBD1 matches at 7 bases. The trim removed 9 bases at V and 11 bases at J, leaving 15 bases unmatched. Germline V gives CDR1 MNHEY, CDR2 SVGAGI. The CDR3 runs 13 residues. The CDR3 is CASSLIPGQRQYF. CDR3 coding DNA: TGTGCCAGTAGTCTAATTCCGGGACAGCGTCAGTACTTC.

This sequence joins TRBV29-1 and TRBJ2-1; D possibly corresponds to TRBD2 (6 bases). Trimming cost V 7 bases and J 13 bases, with 17 bases left between them. The CDR3 covers 11 residues. Germline CDR1 is SQVTM and CDR2 is ANQGSEA. The DNA for the CDR3 is TGCAGCGCCGGGACTTTCAATAAACAGTTCTTC. Protein product: CSAGTFNKQFF.

Comments on this clonotype: Since the CDR3 does not end with the conserved phenylalanine or tryptophan, this likely comes from a read error. This chain uses TRBV29-1 with TRBJ2-2, with unresolved D. Looked up from germline, CDR1 is SQVTM and CDR2 is ANQGSEA. V was clipped by 4 bases and J by 1 base, with 13 bases between them. CDR3 length: 15 residues. The CDR3 bases are TGCAGCGTTGGGTCTTCGGCAGGGAACACCGGGGAGCTGTTTCTT. This sequence encodes CSVGSSAGNTGELFL.

Remarks on this clonotype: No conserved phenylalanine or tryptophan is present at the end of the CDR3, so a read error is the likely explanation. CDR3 protein: CASGDRENEQFL. CDR3 nucleotides: TGTGCCAGCGGGGACAGGGAGAATGAGCAGTTCCTC. The J gene is TRBJ2-1, the V gene TRBV2, with 9 bases that match TRBD1. V was clipped by 8 bases and J by 7 bases; unmatched bases: 3. The CDR3 extends over 12 amino acids. Germline CDR1 and CDR2: SNHLY and FYNNEI.

As to this clonotype: Its ends do not fully match the called genes, so a read error is possible. V and J are TRBV29-1 and TRBJ1-2; D remains ambiguous. In germline, CDR1 is SQVTM, CDR2 ANQGSEA. There are 13 residues in the CDR3. As DNA, the CDR3 is TGCAGCGTTGGAGATGGTTACGGCTATGGATACACCTTC. Translation gives CSVGDGYGYGYTF.

This clonotype was seen just once. The chain uses TRBV6-5 and TRBJ2-2, with 9 bases lining up with TRBD1. Per the germline V gene, CDR1 is MNHEY and CDR2 is SVGAGI. The CDR3 covers 15 residues. J lost 10 bases, V lost 1 base, and 7 bases had no gene match. CDR3: CASSYLNRGLEELFF. DNA for the CDR3: TGTGCCAGCAGTTACTTGAACAGGGGGCTGGAGGAGCTGTTTTTT.

There are a few counts of this clonotype. A read error may account for a junction end that differs from germline. V is TRBV12-3 or TRBV12-4 and J is TRBJ2-7, with D possibly matching TRBD2 (5 bases). This CDR3 is 12 amino acids long. The CDR3 protein is CASSRMGGEQHF. The CDR3 region has the DNA TGTGCCAGTAGTCGGATGGGTGGGGAGCAGCACTTC.

Remarks on this clonotype: At one end the junction does not follow the germline gene, possibly because of a read error. This chain connects TRBV5-5 to TRBJ2-2; weak D call: TRBD2 (6 bases). The germline CDR1 and CDR2 sequences are SGHKS and YYEKEE (reference sequence). The CDR3 spans 16 residues. This chain's CDR3 is CASSLRQGLGTGELLF. The CDR3, as DNA: TGTGCCAGCAGCTTGCGTCAGGGACTGGGCACCGGGGAGCTGTTATTT.

As for this clonotype: The junction shows a germline mismatch at one end, possibly a read error. This chain's CDR3 is CAFSERPDSNRPQHF. CDR3 DNA: TGTGCCTTCAGTGAGCGCCCAGACAGCAATCGGCCCCAGCATTTT. The chain employs TRBV10-3 and TRBJ1-5, with TRBD1 as a possible D gene (5 bases). The CDR3 has 15 amino acids. Germline CDR1 reads ENHRY; CDR2 reads SYGVKD.

As to this clonotype: Germline is not matched at one junction end, which may reflect a read error. The J gene is TRBJ2-5, the V gene TRBV5-1; TRBD2 agrees at 12 bases. The germline V gene has CDR1 SGHRS and CDR2 YFSETQ. This CDR3 has 17 residues. The CDR3 bases are TGCGTCAGCAGCTTGGGACTAGCGGGTGGTTGGCAAGAGACCCAGTACTTC. Translating it yields CVSSLGLAGGWQETQYF.

This clonotype was seen many times. The chain couples TRBV6-6 to TRBJ2-7; D might be TRBD1 or TRBD2, each matching 5 bases. CDR3 length equals 11 residues. Germline V gene sequence: CDR1 MNHNY, CDR2 SVGAGI (reference sequence). Trimming removed 8 bases at V and 5 bases at J, with 10 bases between. In DNA, the CDR3 is TGTGCCAGCCGGGACGTACACGAGCAGTACTTC. It yields the protein CASRDVHEQYF.

There are many counts of this clonotype. The chain couples TRBV30 to TRBJ1-4; D is unclear. With 0 bases removed from V and 0 bases from J, the gap between germline ends came to 8 bases. Germline V gives CDR1 GTSNPN, CDR2 SVGIG (reference sequence). This CDR3 contains 15 residues. CDR3 bases: TGTGCCTGGAGTGTCCTGGGTTCAACTAATGAAAAACTGTTTTTT. It codes for CAWSVLGSTNEKLFF. Full variable domain (missing parts from reference TRBV30 and TRBJ1-4): SQTIHQWPATLVQPVGSPLSLECTVEGTSNPNLYWYRQAAGRGLQLLFYSVGIGQISSEVPQNLSASRPQDRQFILSSKKLLLSDSGFYLCAWSVLGSTNEKLFFGSGTQLSVL.

Comments on this clonotype: A much more abundant neighbour one base away suggests this may be a read error. The gene calls are TRBV5-1 and TRBJ2-5; perhaps TRBD2 as D (6 bases). This CDR3 spans 17 amino acids. In germline, CDR1 is SGHRS, CDR2 YFSETQ. Trimming took off 0 bases at V and 2 bases at J, with 17 bases between the two ends. The CDR3 protein is CASSLGLVGGWQETQYF. The CDR3, as DNA: TGCGCCAGCAGCTTGGGACTAGTGGGAGGTTGGCAAGAGACCCAGTACTTC.

This clonotype was counted only a few times. This chain links TRBV4-1 with TRBJ1-1, with D hard to call. Looked up from germline, CDR1 is MGHRA and CDR2 is YSYEKL. Trimming removed 1 base from V and 4 bases from J, with 13 bases in between. CDR3 length equals 15 residues. The CDR3 DNA reads as TGCGCCAGCAGCCAAGGTTTCGGGGTGAGCACTGAAGCTTTCTTT. This translates into CASSQGFGVSTEAFF.

DNA for the CDR3: TGTGCCACCAGCGAAGGGACTAACCCTCGAGGGACCCAGTACTTC. Translated: CATSEGTNPRGTQYF. This chain connects TRBV24-1 to TRBJ2-5, with 7 nucleotides matching TRBD2. The V and J ends lost 7 bases and 7 bases, in that order; junction bases with no gene match: 14. Germline CDR1 is KGHDR and CDR2 is SFDVKD. This CDR3 is 15 amino acids long.

This clonotype was seen at least ten times. The chain combines TRBV15 with TRBJ1-4; D perhaps matches TRBD1 (5 bases). The CDR3 contains 15 residues. V dropped 5 bases and J dropped 8 bases, with 18 bases sitting between them. The germline gives CDR1 LNHNV, CDR2 YYDKDF (reference sequence). In DNA, the CDR3 is TGTGCCACCAGCCCGATGGGGGAAGGAAGGGAAAAACTGTTTTTT. This sequence encodes CATSPMGEGREKLFF.

Notes on this clonotype: At one end the junction does not follow the germline gene, possibly because of a read error. This sequence joins TRBV28 and TRBJ2-4; no firm D call. This CDR3 comprises 16 residues. CDR1 and CDR2 from the germline V gene are MDHEN and SYDVKM. The CDR3 coding sequence is TGTACCAGCAGTGCGCGCTCATATCTAGCCAAAAACATTCAGTACTTC. Translating it yields CTSSARSYLAKNIQYF.